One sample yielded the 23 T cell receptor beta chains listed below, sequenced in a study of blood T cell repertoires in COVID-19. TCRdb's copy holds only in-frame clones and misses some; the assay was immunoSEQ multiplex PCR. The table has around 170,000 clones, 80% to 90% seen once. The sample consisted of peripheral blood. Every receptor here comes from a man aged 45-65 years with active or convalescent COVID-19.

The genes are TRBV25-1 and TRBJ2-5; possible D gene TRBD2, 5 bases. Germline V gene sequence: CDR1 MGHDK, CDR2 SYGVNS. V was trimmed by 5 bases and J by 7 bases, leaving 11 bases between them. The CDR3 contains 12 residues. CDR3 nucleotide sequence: TGTGCCAGCAGTCTTTGGGCGGGGACCCAGTACTTC. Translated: CASSLWAGTQYF.

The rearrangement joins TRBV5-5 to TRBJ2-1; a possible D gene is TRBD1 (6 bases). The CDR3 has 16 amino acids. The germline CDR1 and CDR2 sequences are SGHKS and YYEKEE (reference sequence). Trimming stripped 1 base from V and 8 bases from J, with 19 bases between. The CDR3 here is CASSLTGTQGIHEQFF. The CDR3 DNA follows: TGTGCCAGCAGCTTGACAGGGACACAGGGAATCCATGAGCAGTTCTTC.

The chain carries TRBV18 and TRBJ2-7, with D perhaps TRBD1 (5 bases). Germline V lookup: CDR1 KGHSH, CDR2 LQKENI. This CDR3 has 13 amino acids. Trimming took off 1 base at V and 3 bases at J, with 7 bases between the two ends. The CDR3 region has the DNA TGTGCCAGCTCACCACGACAGAACTACGAGCAGTACTTC. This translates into CASSPRQNYEQYF.

The CDR3 bases are TGTGCCAGTCAGGGGGCCGGTCAGCCCCAGCATTTT. It yields the protein CASQGAGQPQHF. This chain uses TRBV28 with TRBJ1-5, with 8 bases lining up with TRBD1. Looked up from germline, CDR1 is MDHEN and CDR2 is SYDVKM. V was clipped by 9 bases and J by 6 bases; unmatched bases: 4. There are 12 residues in the CDR3.

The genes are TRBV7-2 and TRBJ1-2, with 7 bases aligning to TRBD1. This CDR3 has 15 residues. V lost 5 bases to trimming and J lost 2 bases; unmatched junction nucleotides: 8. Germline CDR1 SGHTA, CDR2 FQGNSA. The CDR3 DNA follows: TGTGCCAGCAGCCCGCTCGAGGGGGCAAACTATGGCTACACCTTC. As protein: CASSPLEGANYGYTF.

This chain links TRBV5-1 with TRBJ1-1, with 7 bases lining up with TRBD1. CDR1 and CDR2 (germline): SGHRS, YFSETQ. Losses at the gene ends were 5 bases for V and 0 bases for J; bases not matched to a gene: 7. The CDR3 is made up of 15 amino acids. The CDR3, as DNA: TGCGCCAGCAGACAGACAGGGACGGTGAACACTGAAGCTTTCTTT. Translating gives CASRQTGTVNTEAFF.

CDR3 bases: TGCGCCAGCATACTAGCGGGAGTAGAAGGGGAGCTGTTTTTT. It specifies CASILAGVEGELFF. The V gene is TRBV10-2, the J gene TRBJ2-2, with TRBD2 matching over 11 bases. The CDR3 consists of 14 residues. With 7 bases clipped from V and 8 bases from J, the junction kept 6 bases outside the gene matches. CDR1 is WSHSY and CDR2 is SAAADI in the germline V gene.

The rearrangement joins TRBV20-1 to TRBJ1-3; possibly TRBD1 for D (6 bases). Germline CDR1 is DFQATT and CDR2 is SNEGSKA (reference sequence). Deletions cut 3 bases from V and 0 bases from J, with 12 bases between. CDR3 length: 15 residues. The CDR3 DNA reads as TGCAGTGCTAGTGGTACAGGGAGCTCTGGAAACACCATATATTTT. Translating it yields CSASGTGSSGNTIYF.

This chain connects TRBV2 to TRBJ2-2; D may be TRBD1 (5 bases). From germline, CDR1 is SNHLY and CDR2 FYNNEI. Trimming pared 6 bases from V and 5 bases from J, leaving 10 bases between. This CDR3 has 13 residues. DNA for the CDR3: TGTGCCAGCAGAGACAGCCCGACCGGGGAGCTGTTTTTT. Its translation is CASRDSPTGELFF. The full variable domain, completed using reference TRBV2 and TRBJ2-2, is EPEVTQTPSHQVTQMGQEVILRCVPISNHLYFYWYRQILGQKVEFLVSFYNNEISEKSEIFDDQFSVERPDGSNFTLKIRSTKLEDSAMYFCASRDSPTGELFFGEGSRLTVL.

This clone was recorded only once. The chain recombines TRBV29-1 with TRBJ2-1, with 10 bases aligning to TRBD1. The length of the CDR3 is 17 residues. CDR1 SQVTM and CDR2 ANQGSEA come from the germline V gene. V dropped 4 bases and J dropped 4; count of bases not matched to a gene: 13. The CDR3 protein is CSVGLFGGQGRYNEQFF. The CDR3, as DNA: TGCAGCGTTGGCCTATTCGGGGGACAGGGGAGGTACAATGAGCAGTTCTTC.

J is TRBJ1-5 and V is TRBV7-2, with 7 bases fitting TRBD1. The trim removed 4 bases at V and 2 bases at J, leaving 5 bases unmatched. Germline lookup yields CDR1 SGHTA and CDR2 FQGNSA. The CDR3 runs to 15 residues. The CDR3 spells CASSSTGVGNQPQHF. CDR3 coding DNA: TGTGCCAGCAGCTCCACAGGGGTTGGCAATCAGCCCCAGCATTTT.

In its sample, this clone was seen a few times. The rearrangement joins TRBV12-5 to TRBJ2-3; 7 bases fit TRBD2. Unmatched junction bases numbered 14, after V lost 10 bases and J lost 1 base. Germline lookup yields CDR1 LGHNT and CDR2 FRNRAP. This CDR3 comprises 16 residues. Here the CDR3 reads CATNPGTTTGTDTQYF. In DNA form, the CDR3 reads TGTGCTACCAATCCCGGGACTACCACCGGCACAGATACGCAGTATTTT.

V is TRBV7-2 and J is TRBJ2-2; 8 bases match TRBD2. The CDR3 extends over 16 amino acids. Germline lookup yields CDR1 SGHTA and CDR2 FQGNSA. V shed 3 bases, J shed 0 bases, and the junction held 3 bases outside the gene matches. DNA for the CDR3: TGTGCCAGCAGCTTCATTAGCGGGGCGAACACCGGGGAGCTGTTTTTT. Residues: CASSFISGANTGELFF.

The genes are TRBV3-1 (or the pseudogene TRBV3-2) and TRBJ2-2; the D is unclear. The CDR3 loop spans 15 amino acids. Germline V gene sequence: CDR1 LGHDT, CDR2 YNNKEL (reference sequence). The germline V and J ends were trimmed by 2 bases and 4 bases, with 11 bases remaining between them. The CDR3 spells CASSQTAGSTGELFF. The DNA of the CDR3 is TGTGCCAGCAGCCAAACAGCAGGCAGCACCGGGGAGCTGTTTTTT.

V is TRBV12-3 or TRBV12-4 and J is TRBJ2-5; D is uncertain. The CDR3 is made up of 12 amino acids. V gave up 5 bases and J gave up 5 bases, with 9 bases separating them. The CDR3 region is CASSSTWETQYF. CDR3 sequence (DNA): TGTGCCAGCAGTAGCACTTGGGAGACCCAGTACTTC.

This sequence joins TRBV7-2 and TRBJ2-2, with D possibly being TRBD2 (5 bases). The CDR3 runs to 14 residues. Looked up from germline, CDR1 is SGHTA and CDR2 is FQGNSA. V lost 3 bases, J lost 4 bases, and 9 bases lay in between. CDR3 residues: CASSFGLITGELFF. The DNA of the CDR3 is TGTGCCAGCAGCTTCGGACTCATCACCGGGGAGCTGTTTTTT. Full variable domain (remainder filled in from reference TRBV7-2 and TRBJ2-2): GAGVSQSPSNKVTEKGKDVELRCDPISGHTALYWYRQSLGQGLEFLIYFQGNSAPDKSGLPSDRFSAERTGGSVSTLTIQRTQQEDSAVYLCASSFGLITGELFFGEGSRLTVL.

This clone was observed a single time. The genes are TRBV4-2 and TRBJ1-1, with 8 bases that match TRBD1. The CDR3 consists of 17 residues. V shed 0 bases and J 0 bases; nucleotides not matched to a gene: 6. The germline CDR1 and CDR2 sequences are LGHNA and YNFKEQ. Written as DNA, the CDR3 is TGTGCCAGCAGCCAAGACCCCACGGACAGGGTGAACACTGAAGCTTTCTTT. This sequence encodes CASSQDPTDRVNTEAFF.

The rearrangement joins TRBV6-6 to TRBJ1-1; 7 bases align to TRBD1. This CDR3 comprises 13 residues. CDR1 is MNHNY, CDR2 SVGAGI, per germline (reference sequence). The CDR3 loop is CARLGQSNTEAFF. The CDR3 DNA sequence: TGTGCACGTTTGGGACAGTCGAACACTGAAGCTTTCTTT.

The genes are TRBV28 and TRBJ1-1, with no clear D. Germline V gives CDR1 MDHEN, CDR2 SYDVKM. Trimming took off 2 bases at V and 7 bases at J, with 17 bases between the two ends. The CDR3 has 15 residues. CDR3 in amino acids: CASSLASLKPGEAFF. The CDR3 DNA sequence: TGTGCCAGCAGTTTAGCCTCCCTGAAGCCTGGTGAAGCTTTCTTT.

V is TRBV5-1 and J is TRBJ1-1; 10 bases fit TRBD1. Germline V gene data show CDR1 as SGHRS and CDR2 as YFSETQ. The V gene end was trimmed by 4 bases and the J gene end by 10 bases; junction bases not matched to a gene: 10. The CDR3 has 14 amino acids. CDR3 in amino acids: CASSPKDRGYGAFF. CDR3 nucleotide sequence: TGCGCCAGCAGCCCGAAGGACAGGGGGTACGGAGCTTTCTTT.

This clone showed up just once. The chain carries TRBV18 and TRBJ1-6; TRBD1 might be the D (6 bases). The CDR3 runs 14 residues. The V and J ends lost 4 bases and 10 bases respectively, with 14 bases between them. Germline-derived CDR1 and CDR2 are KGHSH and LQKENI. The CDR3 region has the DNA TGTGCCAGCTCACTAGGACAGCCTGAATCACCCCTCCACTTT. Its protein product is CASSLGQPESPLHF. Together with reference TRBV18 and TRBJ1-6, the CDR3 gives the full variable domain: NAGVMQNPRHLVRRRGQEARLRCSPMKGHSHVYWYRQLPEEGLKFMVYLQKENIIDESGMPKERFSAEFPKEGPSILRIQQVVRGDSAAYFCASSLGQPESPLHFGNGTRLTVT.

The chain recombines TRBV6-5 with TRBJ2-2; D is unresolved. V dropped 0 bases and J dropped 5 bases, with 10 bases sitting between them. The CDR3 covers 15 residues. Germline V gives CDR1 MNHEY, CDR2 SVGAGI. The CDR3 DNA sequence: TGTGCCAGCAGTTACTCGCCCTATTCTACCGGGGAGCTGTTTTTT. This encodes CASSYSPYSTGELFF.

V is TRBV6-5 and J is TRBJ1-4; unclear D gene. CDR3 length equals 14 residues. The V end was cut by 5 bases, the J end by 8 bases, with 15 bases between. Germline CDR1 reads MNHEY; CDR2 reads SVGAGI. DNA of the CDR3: TGTGCCAGCAGTCGCCCGGGAGGGATGGAAAAACTGTTTTTT. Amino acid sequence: CASSRPGGMEKLFF.